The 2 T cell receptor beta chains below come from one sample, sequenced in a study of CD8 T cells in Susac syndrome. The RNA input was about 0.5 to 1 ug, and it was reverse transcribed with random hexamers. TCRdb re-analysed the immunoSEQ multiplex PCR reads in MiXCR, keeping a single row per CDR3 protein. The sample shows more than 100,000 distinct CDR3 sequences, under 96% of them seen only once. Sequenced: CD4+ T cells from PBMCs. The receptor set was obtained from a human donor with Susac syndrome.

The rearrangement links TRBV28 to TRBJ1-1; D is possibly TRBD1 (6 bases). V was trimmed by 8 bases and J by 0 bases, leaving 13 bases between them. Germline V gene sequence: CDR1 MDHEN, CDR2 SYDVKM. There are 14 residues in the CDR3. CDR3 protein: CASGRDKMNTEAFF. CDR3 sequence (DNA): TGTGCCAGCGGCCGGGACAAGATGAACACTGAAGCTTTCTTT.

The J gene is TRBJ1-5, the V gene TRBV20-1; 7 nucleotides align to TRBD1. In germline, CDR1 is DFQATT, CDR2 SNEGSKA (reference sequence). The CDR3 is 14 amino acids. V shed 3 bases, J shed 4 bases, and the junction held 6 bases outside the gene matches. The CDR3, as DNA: TGCAGTGCTAGGAGACAGGGCGAGAATCAGCCCCAGCATTTT. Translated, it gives CSARRQGENQPQHF.